This paragraph covers one T cell receptor beta chain sequence. Its antigen is still unknown. Trimming stripped 4 bases from V and 5 bases from J, with 25 bases between. From germline, CDR1 is SGHRS and CDR2 YFSETQ. The CDR3 is made up of 19 amino acids. The PCR contained 60 Vbeta and 13 Jbeta primers. How the authors handled the data: In a later analysis, 8.5 million to 14 million of 65 million to 80 million unique beta chains occurred in at least two donors. The repertoire was sequenced with immunoSEQ multiplex PCR; TCRdb's copy has only in-frame clones and lacks some. V, J and clone size derive from that table, while D and trimming were established from the DNA sequence. Found here are 95,000 to 150,000 clones, roughly 80% of them singletons; the top ten hold about 0.25%. These data come from a study of cytomegalovirus exposure and HLA in healthy donors. The study, taken as a whole, reports: The authors confirmed in vitro that a few CMV-associated chains were specific for CMV antigens. A later analysis showed HLA-associated TCR beta chains outstripping equally common others in clonal expansion.

Input material: PBMCs. The V gene is TRBV5-1, the J gene TRBJ1-6; a possible D gene is TRBD1 (6 bases). This TCR derives from a man in his fifties or sixties in good health and CMV-seronegative. The CDR3 coding sequence is TGCGCCAGCAGCCGCTTATCCTCCGGGACAAGCGGAAATAATTCACCCCTCCACTTT. Its protein product is CASSRLSSGTSGNNSPLHF.